This entry features one T cell receptor beta chain sequence. What it recognizes is unknown. Tens of thousands of genome equivalents of blood DNA were amplified for TRB. The data derive from a study of T cell clusters in autoimmune cytopenias. Overall study results and limits: The T cell clusters were defined only in silico, without experimental functional validation.

Germline V gene sequence: CDR1 LNHDA, CDR2 SQIVND (reference sequence). The CDR3 is 15 residues long. TRB was amplified by touch-down multiplex PCR, primer pools A and B combined. TCRdb re-called the multiplex PCR reads; every CDR3 protein appears as one record, without DNA. This sample's clone table lists 6,000 to 8,000 distinct CDR3 sequences. The same data also contributed to another study, on T cell repertoires in aging, cancer and after chemotherapy. This second report adds: Clear clonal overlap appeared across healthy donor samples taken over several months to years.

The TCR originated in a human donor in good health. The V and J genes are TRBV19 and TRBJ2-1; TCRdb's D call of TRBD2 is untestable without DNA. The sequenced sample consisted of peripheral blood. The CDR3 spells CASSTETGIGNEQFF.